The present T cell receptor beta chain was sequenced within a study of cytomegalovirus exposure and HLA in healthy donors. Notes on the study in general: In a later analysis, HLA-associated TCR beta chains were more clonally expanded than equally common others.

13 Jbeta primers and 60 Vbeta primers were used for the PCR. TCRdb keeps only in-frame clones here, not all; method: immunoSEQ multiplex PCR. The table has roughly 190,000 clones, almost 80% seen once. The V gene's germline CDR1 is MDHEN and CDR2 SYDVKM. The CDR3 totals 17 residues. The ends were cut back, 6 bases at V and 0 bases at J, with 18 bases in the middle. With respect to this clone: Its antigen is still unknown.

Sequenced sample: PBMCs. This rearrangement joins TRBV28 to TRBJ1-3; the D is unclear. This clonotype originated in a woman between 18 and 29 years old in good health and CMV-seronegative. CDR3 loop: CASSLPGVGYSGNTIYF. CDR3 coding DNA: TGTGCCAGCAGCTTGCCCGGGGTCGGCTACTCTGGAAACACCATATATTTT.